This entry describes one T cell receptor (beta chain). What it binds is not known. A much larger clone sits a single nucleotide away, making a read error possible. This entry is derived from a study of T cell repertoires in cytomegalovirus infection. V lost 3 bases, J lost 10 bases, and 13 bases lay in between. The CDR3 totals 13 residues. The germline V gene has CDR1 LNHDA and CDR2 SQIVND (reference sequence). One entry per CDR3 protein, called by TCRdb with MiXCR from the reads. The sample holds some 62,000 distinct CDR3 sequences; 20% to 25% are singletons and the top ten take roughly two thirds. V is TRBV19 and J is TRBJ2-1; D ambiguous. The receptor's source is a human donor in good health (CMV status not recorded). Some clones in this sample may be carry-over from other donors' samples. This material consisted of CD8+ T cells from cultured PBMCs, taken from culture after CMV antigen stimulation. The DNA of the CDR3 is TGTGCCAGTAGTATGGTATCGCTTGTAGAGCAGTTCTTC. This sequence encodes CASSMVSLVEQFF.